This T cell receptor (beta chain) was sequenced for a study of blood T cell repertoires in COVID-19. Study-level background: Samples of COVID-19 (acute and convalescent) were obtained from the United States, Italy and Spain. Nucleic acid was either cDNA or gDNA, and it came from T cells, B-cell-depleted T cells, or PBMCs.

This clone showed up just once. TCRdb's copy holds only in-frame clones and misses some; the assay was immunoSEQ multiplex PCR. Seen here are 75,000 to 95,000 clones, roughly 70% observed once, and the top ten hold roughly 4%. The V and J ends lost 3 bases and 10 bases, in that order; junction bases with no gene match: 5. This CDR3 has 15 residues. CDR1 and CDR2 from the germline V gene are MNHNS and SASEGT. The chain has TRBV6-1 and TRBJ2-1, with TRBD2 identical over 14 bases. The sequencing sample was made of peripheral blood. The clonotype was recovered from a man in his 70s with COVID-19, enrolled during active disease. The DNA for the CDR3 is TGTGCCAGCAGTGAGGGACTAGCGGGAGTGGGGGAGCAGTTCTTC. Its translation is CASSEGLAGVGEQFF.